A single TCR beta chain is shown here with its context. The germline CDR1 and CDR2 sequences are MNHNY and SVGAGI (reference sequence). Trimming took off 10 bases at V and 4 bases at J, with 13 bases between the two ends. The CDR3 spans 12 residues. This sample was taken from a study of blood T cell repertoires in COVID-19. Study overall: The United States, Italy and Spain provided the acute and convalescent COVID-19 samples. Sources were T cells, B-cell-depleted T cells, or PBMCs; the material itself was cDNA or gDNA.

Per the study methods: Reference gene primer amplification yielded estimated nucleated cell counts. Sequencing was performed with immunoSEQ multiplex PCR; in TCRdb, only in-frame clones are kept and a portion is missing. Clone size and the V and J calls come from that table; the DNA yielded D and trimming. The sample shows some 76,000 clones, 70% to 90% of them seen only once. The TCR was taken from a man older than 75 in a cohort sampled during active COVID-19. The sample consisted of peripheral blood. The chain carries TRBV6-6 and TRBJ2-5; a weak D match, TRBD2 (5 bases). The CDR3 here is CATSSSGETQYF. CDR3 nucleotide sequence: TGTGCCACCTCTAGCAGCGGAGAGACCCAGTACTTC.